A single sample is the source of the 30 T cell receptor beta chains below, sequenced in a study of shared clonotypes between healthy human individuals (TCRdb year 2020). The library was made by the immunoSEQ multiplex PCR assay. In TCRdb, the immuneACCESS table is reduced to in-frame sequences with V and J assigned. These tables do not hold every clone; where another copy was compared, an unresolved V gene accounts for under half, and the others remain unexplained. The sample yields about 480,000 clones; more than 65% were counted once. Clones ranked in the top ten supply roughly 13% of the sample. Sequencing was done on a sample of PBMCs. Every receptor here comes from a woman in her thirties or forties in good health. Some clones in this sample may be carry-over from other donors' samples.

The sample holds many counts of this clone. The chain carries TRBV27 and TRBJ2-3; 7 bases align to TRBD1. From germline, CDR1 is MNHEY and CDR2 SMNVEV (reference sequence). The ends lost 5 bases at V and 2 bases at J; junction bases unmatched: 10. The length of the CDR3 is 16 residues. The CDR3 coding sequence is TGTGCCAGCAGTGCCTTCTCAGGGGGTGTCACAGATACGCAGTATTTT. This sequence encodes CASSAFSGGVTDTQYF.

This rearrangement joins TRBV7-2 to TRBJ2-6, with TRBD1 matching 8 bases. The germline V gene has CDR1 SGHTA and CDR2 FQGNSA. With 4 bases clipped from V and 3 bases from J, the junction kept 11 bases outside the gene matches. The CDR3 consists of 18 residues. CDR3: CASSSSGGQALGANVLTF. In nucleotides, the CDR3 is TGTGCCAGCAGCTCCTCTGGGGGACAGGCACTTGGGGCCAACGTCCTGACTTTC. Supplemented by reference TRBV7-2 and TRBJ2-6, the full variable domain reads GAGVSQSPSNKVTEKGKDVELRCDPISGHTALYWYRQSLGQGLEFLIYFQGNSAPDKSGLPSDRFSAERTGGSVSTLTIQRTQQEDSAVYLCASSSSGGQALGANVLTFGAGSRLTVL.

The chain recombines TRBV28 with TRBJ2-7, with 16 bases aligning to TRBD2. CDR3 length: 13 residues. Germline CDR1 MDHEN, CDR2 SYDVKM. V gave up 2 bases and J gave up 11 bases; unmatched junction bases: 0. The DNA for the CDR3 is TGTGCCAGCAGTTTAGGGACTAGCGGGAGGGAGTACTTC. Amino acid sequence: CASSLGTSGREYF.

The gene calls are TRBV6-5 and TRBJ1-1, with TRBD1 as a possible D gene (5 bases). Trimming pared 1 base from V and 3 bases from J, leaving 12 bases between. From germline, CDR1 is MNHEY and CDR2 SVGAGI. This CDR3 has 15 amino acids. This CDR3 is CASSYLSGVYTEAFF. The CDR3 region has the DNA TGTGCCAGCAGTTACTTGTCGGGGGTTTACACTGAAGCTTTCTTT.

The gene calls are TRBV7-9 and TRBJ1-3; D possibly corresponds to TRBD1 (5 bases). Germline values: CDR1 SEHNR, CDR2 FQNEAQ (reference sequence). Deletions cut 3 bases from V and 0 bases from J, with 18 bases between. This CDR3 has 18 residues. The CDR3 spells CASSLLLGDLTSGNTIYF. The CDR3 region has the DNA TGTGCCAGCAGCTTGTTATTAGGGGATCTCACCTCTGGAAACACCATATATTTT.

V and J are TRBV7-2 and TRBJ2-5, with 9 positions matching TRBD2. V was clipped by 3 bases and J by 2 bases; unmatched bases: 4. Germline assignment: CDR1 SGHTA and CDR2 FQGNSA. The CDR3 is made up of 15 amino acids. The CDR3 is CASSFSGSRQETQYF. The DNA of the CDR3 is TGTGCCAGCAGCTTTAGCGGGAGTAGGCAAGAGACCCAGTACTTC.

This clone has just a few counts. The CDR3 coding sequence is TGCGCCAGCAGCTCGGGGGATCTCTCTGGGGCCAACGTCCTGACTTTC. This codes for CASSSGDLSGANVLTF. The rearrangement links TRBV5-1 to TRBJ2-6; D perhaps matches TRBD2 (6 bases). CDR1 and CDR2 from the germline V gene are SGHRS and YFSETQ. The CDR3 length is 16 residues. V lost 3 bases to trimming and J lost 0 bases, with 10 bases between them. The whole variable domain, remainder taken from reference TRBV5-1 and TRBJ2-6, is KAGVTQTPRYLIKTRGQQVTLSCSPISGHRSVSWYQQTPGQGLQFLFEYFSETQRNKGNFPGRFSGRQFSNSRSEMNVSTLELGDSALYLCASSSGDLSGANVLTFGAGSRLTVL.

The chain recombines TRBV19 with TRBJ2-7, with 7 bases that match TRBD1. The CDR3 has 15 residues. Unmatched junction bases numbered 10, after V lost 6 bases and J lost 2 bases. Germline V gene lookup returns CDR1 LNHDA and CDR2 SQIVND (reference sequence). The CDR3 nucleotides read TGTGCCAGTAGGTTACGGACAGGCCTGGCCTACGAGCAGTACTTC. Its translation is CASRLRTGLAYEQYF. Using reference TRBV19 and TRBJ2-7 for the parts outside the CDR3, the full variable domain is DGGITQSPKYLFRKEGQNVTLSCEQNLNHDAMYWYRQDPGQGLRLIYYSQIVNDFQKGDIAEGYSVSREKKESFPLTVTSAQKNPTAFYLCASRLRTGLAYEQYFGPGTRLTVT.

The CDR3 region is CASSVANEQFF. CDR3 DNA: TGTGCCAGCAGCGTAGCCAATGAGCAGTTCTTC. V and J are TRBV9 and TRBJ2-1; no reliable D call. This CDR3 has 11 residues. V shed 0 bases and J shed 6 bases, with 1 base lying between them. CDR1 and CDR2 (germline): SGDLS, YYNGEE. The complete variable domain, with remaining parts taken from reference TRBV9 and TRBJ2-1, reads DSGVTQTPKHLITATGQRVTLRCSPRSGDLSVYWYQQSLDQGLQFLIQYYNGEERAKGNILERFSAQQFPDLHSELNLSSLELGDSALYFCASSVANEQFFGPGTRLTVL.

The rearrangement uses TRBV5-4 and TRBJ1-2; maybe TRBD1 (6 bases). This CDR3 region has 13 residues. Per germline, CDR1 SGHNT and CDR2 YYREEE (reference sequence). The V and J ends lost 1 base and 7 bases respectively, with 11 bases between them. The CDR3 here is CASSLPGVGGYTF. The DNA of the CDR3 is TGTGCCAGCAGCTTGCCAGGGGTGGGTGGCTACACCTTC.

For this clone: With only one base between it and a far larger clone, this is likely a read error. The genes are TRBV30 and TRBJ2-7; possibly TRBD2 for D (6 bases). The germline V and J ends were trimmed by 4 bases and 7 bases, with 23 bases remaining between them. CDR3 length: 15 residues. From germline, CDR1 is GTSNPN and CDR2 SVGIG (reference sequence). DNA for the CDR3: TGTGCCTGGACCCCCGAGACTAGGCCCGGTTCGGAGCAGTACTTC. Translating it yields CAWTPETRPGSEQYF.

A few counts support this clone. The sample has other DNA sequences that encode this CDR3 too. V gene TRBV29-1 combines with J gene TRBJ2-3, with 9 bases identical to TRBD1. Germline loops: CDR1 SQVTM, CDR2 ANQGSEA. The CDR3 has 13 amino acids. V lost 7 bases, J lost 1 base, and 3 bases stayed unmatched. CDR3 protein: CSARQGGTDTQYF. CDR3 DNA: TGCAGCGCAAGACAGGGGGGCACAGATACGCAGTATTTT.

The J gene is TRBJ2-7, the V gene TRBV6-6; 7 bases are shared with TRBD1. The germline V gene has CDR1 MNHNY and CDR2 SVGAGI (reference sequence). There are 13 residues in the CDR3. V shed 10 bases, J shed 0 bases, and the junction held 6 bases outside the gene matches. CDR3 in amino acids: CANRQGDSYEQYF. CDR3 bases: TGTGCCAATCGACAGGGCGACTCCTACGAGCAGTACTTC.

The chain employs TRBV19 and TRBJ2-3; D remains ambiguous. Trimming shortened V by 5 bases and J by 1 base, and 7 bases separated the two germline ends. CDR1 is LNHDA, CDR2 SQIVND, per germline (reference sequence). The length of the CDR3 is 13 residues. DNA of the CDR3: TGTGCCAGTAGTGAGTCACGCACAGATACGCAGTATTTT. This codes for CASSESRTDTQYF.

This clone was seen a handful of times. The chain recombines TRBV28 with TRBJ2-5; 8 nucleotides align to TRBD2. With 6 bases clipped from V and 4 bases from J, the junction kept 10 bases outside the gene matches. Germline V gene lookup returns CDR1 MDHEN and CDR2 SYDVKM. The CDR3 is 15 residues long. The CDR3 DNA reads TGTGCCAGCAGCCCTCCCGGGACTAGGGTAGAGACCCAGTACTTC. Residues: CASSPPGTRVETQYF.

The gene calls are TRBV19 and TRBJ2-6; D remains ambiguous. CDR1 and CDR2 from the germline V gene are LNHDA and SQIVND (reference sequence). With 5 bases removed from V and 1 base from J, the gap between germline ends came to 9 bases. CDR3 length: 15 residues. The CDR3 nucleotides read TGTGCCAGTAGTCCAACAGTATCTGGGGCCAACGTCCTGACTTTC. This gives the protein CASSPTVSGANVLTF.

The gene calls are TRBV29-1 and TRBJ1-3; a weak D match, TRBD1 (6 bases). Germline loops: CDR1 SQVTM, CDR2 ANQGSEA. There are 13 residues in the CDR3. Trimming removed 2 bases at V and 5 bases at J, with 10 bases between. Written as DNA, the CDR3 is TGCAGCGTTGAACTTACAGGGCGAAACACCATATATTTT. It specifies CSVELTGRNTIYF.

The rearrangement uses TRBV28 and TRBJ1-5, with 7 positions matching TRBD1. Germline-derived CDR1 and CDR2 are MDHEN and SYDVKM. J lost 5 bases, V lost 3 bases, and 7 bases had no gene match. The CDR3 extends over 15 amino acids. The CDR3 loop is CASSFTQGDYQPQHF. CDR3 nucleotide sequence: TGTGCCAGCAGTTTCACGCAGGGGGATTATCAGCCCCAGCATTTT.

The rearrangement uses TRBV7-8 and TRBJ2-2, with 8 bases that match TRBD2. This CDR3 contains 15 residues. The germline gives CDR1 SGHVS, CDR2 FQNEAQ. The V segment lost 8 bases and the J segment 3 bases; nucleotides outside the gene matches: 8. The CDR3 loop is CASLRLAGYTGELFF. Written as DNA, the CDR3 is TGTGCCAGCCTGAGGCTAGCGGGTTACACCGGGGAGCTGTTTTTT.

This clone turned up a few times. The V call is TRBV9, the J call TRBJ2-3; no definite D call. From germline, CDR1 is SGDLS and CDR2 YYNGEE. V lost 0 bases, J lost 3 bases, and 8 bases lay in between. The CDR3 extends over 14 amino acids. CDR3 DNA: TGTGCCAGCAGCGTAGCCCCCGAGACAGATACGCAGTATTTT. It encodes CASSVAPETDTQYF.

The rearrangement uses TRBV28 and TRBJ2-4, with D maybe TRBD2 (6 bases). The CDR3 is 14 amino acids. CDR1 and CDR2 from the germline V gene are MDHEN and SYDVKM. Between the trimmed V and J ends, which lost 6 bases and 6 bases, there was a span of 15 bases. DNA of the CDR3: TGTGCCAGCAGCTCCGGAGAAGCGGGAAACATTCAGTACTTC. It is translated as CASSSGEAGNIQYF.

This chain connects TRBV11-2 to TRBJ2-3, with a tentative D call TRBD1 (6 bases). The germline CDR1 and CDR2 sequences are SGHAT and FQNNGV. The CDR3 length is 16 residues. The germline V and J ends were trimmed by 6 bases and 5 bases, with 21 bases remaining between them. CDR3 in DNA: TGTGCCAGCAGGGAGTGGGGGCGAAGCTTTGGAGATACGCAGTATTTT. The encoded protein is CASREWGRSFGDTQYF.

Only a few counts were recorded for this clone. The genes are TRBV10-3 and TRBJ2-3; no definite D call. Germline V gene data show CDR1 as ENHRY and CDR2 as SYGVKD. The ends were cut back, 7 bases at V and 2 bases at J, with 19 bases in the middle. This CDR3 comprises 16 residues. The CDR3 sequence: CAITPLMAGPTDTQYF. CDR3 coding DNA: TGTGCCATCACCCCCCTTATGGCAGGCCCCACAGATACGCAGTATTTT.

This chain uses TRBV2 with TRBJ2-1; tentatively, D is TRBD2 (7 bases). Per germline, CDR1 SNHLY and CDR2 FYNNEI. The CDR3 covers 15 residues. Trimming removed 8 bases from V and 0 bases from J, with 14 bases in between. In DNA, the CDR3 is TGTGCCAGCGGGGGGGCGTGGAGCTCCTACAATGAGCAGTTCTTC. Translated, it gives CASGGAWSSYNEQFF.

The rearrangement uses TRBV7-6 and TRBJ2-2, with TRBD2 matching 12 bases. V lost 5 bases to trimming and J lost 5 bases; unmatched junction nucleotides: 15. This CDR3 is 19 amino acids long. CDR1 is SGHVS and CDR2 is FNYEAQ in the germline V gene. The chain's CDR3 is CASSPSLLAGGRGTGELFF. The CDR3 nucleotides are TGTGCCAGCAGCCCCTCCCTCCTAGCGGGAGGGCGCGGGACCGGGGAGCTGTTTTTT.

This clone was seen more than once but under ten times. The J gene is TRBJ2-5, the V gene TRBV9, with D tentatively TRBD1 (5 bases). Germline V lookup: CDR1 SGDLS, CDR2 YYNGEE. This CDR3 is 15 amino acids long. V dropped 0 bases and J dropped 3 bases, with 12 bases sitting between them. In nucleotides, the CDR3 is TGTGCCAGCAGCGTAGACGGGCTAGGGGAAGAGACCCAGTACTTC. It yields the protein CASSVDGLGEETQYF.

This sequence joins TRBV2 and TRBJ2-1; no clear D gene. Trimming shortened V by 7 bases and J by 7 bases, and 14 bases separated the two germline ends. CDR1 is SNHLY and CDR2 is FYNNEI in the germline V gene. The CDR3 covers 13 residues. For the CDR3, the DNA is TGTGCCAGCATCAGCCCACTCGGGAATGAGCAGTTCTTC. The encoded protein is CASISPLGNEQFF.

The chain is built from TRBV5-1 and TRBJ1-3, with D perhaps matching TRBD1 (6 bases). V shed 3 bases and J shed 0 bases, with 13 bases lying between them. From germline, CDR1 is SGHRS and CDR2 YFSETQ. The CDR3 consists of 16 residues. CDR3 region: CASSWGGVSSGNTIYF. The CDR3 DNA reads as TGCGCCAGCAGCTGGGGGGGCGTGAGCTCTGGAAACACCATATATTTT. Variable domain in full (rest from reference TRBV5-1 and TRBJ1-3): KAGVTQTPRYLIKTRGQQVTLSCSPISGHRSVSWYQQTPGQGLQFLFEYFSETQRNKGNFPGRFSGRQFSNSRSEMNVSTLELGDSALYLCASSWGGVSSGNTIYFGEGSWLTVV.

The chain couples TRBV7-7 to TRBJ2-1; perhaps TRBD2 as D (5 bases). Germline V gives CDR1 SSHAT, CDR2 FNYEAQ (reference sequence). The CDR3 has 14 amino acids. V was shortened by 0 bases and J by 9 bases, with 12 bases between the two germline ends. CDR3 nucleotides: TGTGCCAGCAGCTTAGCCCTAGCTGGCGGTGAGCAGTTCTTC. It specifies CASSLALAGGEQFF.

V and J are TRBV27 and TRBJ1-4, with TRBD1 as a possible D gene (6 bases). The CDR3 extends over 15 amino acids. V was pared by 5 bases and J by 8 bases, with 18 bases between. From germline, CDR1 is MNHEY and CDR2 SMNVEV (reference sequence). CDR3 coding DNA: TGTGCCAGCAGTGAATGGGGGGGGCGACGGGAAAAACTGTTTTTT. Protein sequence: CASSEWGGRREKLFF. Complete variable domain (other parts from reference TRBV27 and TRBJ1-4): EAQVTQNPRYLITVTGKKLTVTCSQNMNHEYMSWYRQDPGLGLRQIYYSMNVEVTDKGDVPEGYKVSRKEKRNFPLILESPSPNQTSLYFCASSEWGGRREKLFFGSGTQLSVL.